This TCR beta chain was profiled in a study of tumor-infiltrating lymphocytes in primary liver carcinoma. As for the study in general: Treatment of the patients' primary liver carcinoma consisted of surgical resection.

Findings and limits, study-wide: Less overlap was seen in tumor-adjacent and tumor-blood pairs than in tumor region pairs.

This clonotype was seen repeatedly, ten times or more. The antigen remains unidentified. V shed 5 bases and J shed 10 bases, with 21 bases lying between them. Germline values: CDR1 MNHEY, CDR2 SVGAGI. This CDR3 has 16 residues. Germline DNA was extracted too, while blood RNA derived from unsorted whole blood. With a constant-region primer, TCR beta cDNA was made from 500 ng of total RNA. Investigators got TCR beta libraries out of three nested multiplex PCR rounds, done with slightly modified ARM-PCR. The study ran its first two PCR rounds for around 10 cycles each, using TRBV1-TRBV30 forward primers and a C-beta reverse primer. MiXCR was run by TCRdb on the multiplex PCR reads, yielding one entry per CDR3 protein. The table records fewer than 350,000 distinct CDR3 sequences, approximately 65% of them present only once.

Material: peripheral blood. The V gene is TRBV6-5, the J gene TRBJ1-6; tentatively, D is TRBD1 (6 bases). The receptor's source is a middle-aged man with primary liver carcinoma and hepatitis B virus infection. The CDR3 bases are TGTGCCAGCAGTCAAGGGGGTATCTTATTAGGATCACCCCTCCACTTT. Encoded protein: CASSQGGILLGSPLHF.